This T cell receptor (beta chain) was sequenced in a study of shared clonotypes between healthy human individuals. Study donors comprised healthy, HIV-negative adults devoid of recent acute infection or vaccination. Repertoires were generated with immunoSEQ multiplex PCR, while TCRdb's copy carries only in-frame clones and drops some. This table holds approximately 720,000 clones, 60% to 80% found once. V lost 6 bases and J lost 4; bases outside the gene matches: 10. Germline V gives CDR1 MDHEN, CDR2 SYDVKM. The CDR3 consists of 16 residues. The study, taken as a whole, reports: Compared with memory subsets, naive subsets generally had larger estimated richness.

A note on this clone: Its target is not known.

The TCR sequence derives from a woman younger than 45 in good health. The specimen sequenced was memory CD4+ T cells sorted from blood. The subset was: CD45RA-negative fraction. The chain links TRBV28 to TRBJ2-7; 12 nucleotides align to TRBD2. CDR3 sequence reads: CASSTPTSGSRYEQYF. The CDR3 bases are TGTGCCAGCAGCACCCCGACTAGCGGGAGTCGGTACGAGCAGTACTTC.